One sample yielded the 25 T cell receptor beta chains listed below, sequenced in a study of a mutant IDH1 vaccine in newly diagnosed glioma. The time point: week 11, during vaccination. Topical imiquimod accompanied each vaccine dose, which consisted of 300 ug of mutant IDH1 20-mer peptide. Method: immunoSEQ multiplex PCR; TCRdb's copy keeps in-frame clones and lacks some. The sample carries some 120,000 clones, 80% recorded once. Their antigens remain unidentified. Source: PBMCs, taken from a glioma patient whose treatment included an IDH1 peptide vaccine. These receptors were taken from a man aged 40-49 years with glioma.

This clone has only a few counts. This chain links TRBV7-6 with TRBJ1-6; 8 bases align to TRBD1. CDR1 SGHVS and CDR2 FNYEAQ come from the germline V gene. Unmatched junction bases numbered 3, after V lost 0 bases and J lost 5 bases. The CDR3 consists of 16 residues. DNA of the CDR3: TGTGCCAGCAGCTTAGCGCAGGGGGCCAATAATTCACCCCTCCACTTT. Encoded protein: CASSLAQGANNSPLHF. Looking up the rest from reference TRBV7-6 and TRBJ1-6 gives the full variable domain: GAGVSQSPRYKVTKRGQDVALRCDPISGHVSLYWYRQALGQGPEFLTYFNYEAQQDKSGLPNDRFSAERPEGSISTLTIQRTEQRDSAMYRCASSLAQGANNSPLHFGNGTRLTVT.

The V and J genes are TRBV29-1 and TRBJ2-7, with D maybe TRBD2 (5 bases). Germline loops: CDR1 SQVTM, CDR2 ANQGSEA. This CDR3 is 12 amino acids long. V lost 3 bases and J lost 2, with 8 bases in between. The CDR3 spells CSVEVGAYEQYF. In DNA, the CDR3 is TGCAGCGTTGAGGTGGGAGCCTACGAGCAGTACTTC.

This chain connects TRBV19 to TRBJ2-1; the match to TRBD2 covers 11 bases. Germline lookup yields CDR1 LNHDA and CDR2 SQIVND (reference sequence). CDR3 length: 16 residues. V lost 4 bases and J lost 5; bases outside the gene matches: 7. CDR3 bases: TGTGCCAGTAGTAGCGTCATAGCGGGAGGGGACAATGAGCAGTTCTTC. Protein: CASSSVIAGGDNEQFF.

This clone was picked up one time. The chain is built from TRBV6-6 and TRBJ2-1; 13 positions agree with TRBD2. J was trimmed by 10 bases and V by 5 bases; bases with no gene match: 5. This CDR3 is built from 14 residues. Germline V gene lookup returns CDR1 MNHNY and CDR2 SVGAGI (reference sequence). CDR3 protein: CASSGLAGVHEQFF. In DNA form, the CDR3 reads TGTGCCAGCAGTGGACTAGCGGGAGTACACGAGCAGTTCTTC.

This chain connects TRBV10-3 to TRBJ2-1; D may correspond to TRBD1 or TRBD2 (6 bases each). In germline, CDR1 is ENHRY, CDR2 SYGVKD. This CDR3 has 15 amino acids. Deletions cut 4 bases from V and 2 bases from J, with 12 bases between. The CDR3 DNA reads TGTGCCATCAGTGTAGGGGGGCTTACCTACAATGAGCAGTTCTTC. Translated, it gives CAISVGGLTYNEQFF.

The chain recombines TRBV19 with TRBJ2-4; unclear D gene. The germline V gene has CDR1 LNHDA and CDR2 SQIVND (reference sequence). This CDR3 has 15 amino acids. The germline V and J ends were trimmed by 3 bases and 6 bases, with 15 bases remaining between them. The CDR3 DNA reads as TGTGCCAGTAGTATGGGGTCAGCCCGAAGAAACATTCAGTACTTC. Its protein is CASSMGSARRNIQYF.

The chain is built from TRBV7-9 and TRBJ2-7; TRBD1 matches 7 bases. This CDR3 is 15 amino acids long. The trim removed 5 bases at V and 3 bases at J, leaving 10 bases unmatched. Looked up from germline, CDR1 is SEHNR and CDR2 is FQNEAQ (reference sequence). The CDR3 nucleotides read TGTGCCAGCAGCCGTCTACCCGGGACAGTCTACGAGCAGTACTTC. It yields the protein CASSRLPGTVYEQYF.

The rearrangement joins TRBV29-1 to TRBJ2-5; D might be TRBD1 (6 bases). CDR1 is SQVTM, CDR2 ANQGSEA, per germline. The V gene lost 5 bases and the J gene lost 0 bases, with 10 bases spanning the gap. The CDR3 is made up of 13 amino acids. The CDR3 nucleotides are TGCAGCGTTTCCGACAGGTACCAAGAGACCCAGTACTTC. Its translation: CSVSDRYQETQYF.

The rearrangement uses TRBV25-1 and TRBJ2-3; D is ambiguous. V lost 6 bases to trimming and J lost 8 bases, with 15 bases between them. Per the germline V gene, CDR1 is MGHDK and CDR2 is SYGVNS. The CDR3 contains 13 residues. DNA for the CDR3: TGTGCCAGCAGACCCGACTTGTATACTACGCAGTATTTT. It codes for CASRPDLYTTQYF.

This clone showed up just a few times. The V call is TRBV6-1, the J call TRBJ1-6; a possible D gene is TRBD1 (6 bases). The CDR3 contains 16 residues. CDR1 and CDR2 from the germline V gene are MNHNS and SASEGT. V lost 2 bases to trimming and J lost 7 bases, with 15 bases between them. The DNA for the CDR3 is TGTGCCAGCAGTGAAAAGGAAGGGACAAGAAATTCACCCCTCCACTTT. Amino acid sequence: CASSEKEGTRNSPLHF.

The chain couples TRBV7-2 to TRBJ1-1; possibly TRBD1 for D (5 bases). CDR1 is SGHTA and CDR2 is FQGNSA in the germline V gene. This CDR3 is built from 15 residues. V gave up 2 bases and J gave up 12 bases, with 22 bases separating them. CDR3 coding DNA: TGTGCCAGCAGCTTATGGGACCATACCCCCCCAAAGCCTTTCTTT. It encodes CASSLWDHTPPKPFF.

The chain has TRBV21-1 and TRBJ2-2; TRBD2, as called in the table, went unchecked against the DNA. TRBV21-1 is a pseudogene segment. The CDR3 spans 11 residues. The CDR3 loop is CASWGAGELFF. CDR3 nucleotide sequence: TGTGCCAGCTGGGGGGCCGGGGAGCTGTTTTTT.

The V call is TRBV10-3, the J call TRBJ2-2; the match to TRBD2 covers 13 bases. CDR3 length equals 18 residues. V was clipped by 4 bases and J by 4 bases; unmatched bases: 9. Germline V gene sequence: CDR1 ENHRY, CDR2 SYGVKD. This chain's CDR3 is CAISVLGLAGAATGELFF. The CDR3 DNA sequence: TGTGCCATCAGTGTTCTCGGACTAGCGGGGGCCGCCACCGGGGAGCTGTTTTTT.

This clone appeared a few times. The V gene is TRBV6-4, the J gene TRBJ1-4; 7 positions match TRBD1. Germline CDR1 reads MRHNA; CDR2 reads SNTAGT. The CDR3 has 15 amino acids. The V segment lost 6 bases and the J segment 8 bases; nucleotides outside the gene matches: 12. Here the CDR3 reads CASRSMKGAREKLFF. CDR3 in DNA: TGTGCCAGCAGGAGTATGAAGGGGGCAAGGGAAAAACTGTTTTTT.

The gene calls are TRBV7-6 and TRBJ2-7; D might be TRBD1 (5 bases). The ends were cut back, 5 bases at V and 3 bases at J, with 17 bases in the middle. The CDR3 sequence is 15 residues long. Germline V gives CDR1 SGHVS, CDR2 FNYEAQ. CDR3 nucleotide sequence: TGTGCCAGCAGCGTAGGGGTGGCAGCGCACTACGAGCAGTACTTC. Translating it yields CASSVGVAAHYEQYF.

V and J are TRBV7-2 and TRBJ2-7, with 7 bases fitting TRBD1. This CDR3 spans 13 amino acids. CDR1 is SGHTA and CDR2 is FQGNSA in the germline V gene. Trimming removed 5 bases from V and 4 bases from J; junction bases left unmatched: 5. CDR3 bases: TGTGCCAGCAGCCTTATACAGGGGTACGAGCAGTACTTC. Its translation: CASSLIQGYEQYF.

The rearrangement links TRBV4-1 to TRBJ2-5, with TRBD1 as a possible D gene (6 bases). This CDR3 has 15 amino acids. The V end lost 2 bases, the J end lost 2 bases, and 12 bases lay between the germline ends. CDR1 and CDR2 (germline): MGHRA, YSYEKL. CDR3 in DNA: TGCGCCAGCAGCCAAAAGCCAGGACAGCAAGAGACCCAGTACTTC. This codes for CASSQKPGQQETQYF.

This clone was seen a single time. The CDR3 DNA reads TGTGCCTGGAGTTGGCGCCGGGACAGGGGGGATGGCTACACCTTC. It codes for CAWSWRRDRGDGYTF. The chain links TRBV30 to TRBJ1-2, with TRBD1 matching 11 bases. With 2 bases clipped from V and 6 bases from J, the junction kept 8 bases outside the gene matches. Germline V gene sequence: CDR1 GTSNPN, CDR2 SVGIG (reference sequence). The CDR3 sequence is 15 residues long. Supplemented by reference TRBV30 and TRBJ1-2, the full variable domain reads SQTIHQWPATLVQPVGSPLSLECTVEGTSNPNLYWYRQAAGRGLQLLFYSVGIGQISSEVPQNLSASRPQDRQFILSSKKLLLSDSGFYLCAWSWRRDRGDGYTFGSGTRLTVV.

This clone was detected only a few times. The chain carries TRBV9 and TRBJ1-2; D is unresolved. The CDR3 spans 13 residues. CDR1 is SGDLS, CDR2 YYNGEE, per germline. Trimming cost V 0 bases and J 7 bases, with 10 bases left between them. The CDR3 coding sequence is TGTGCCAGCAGCGTAGCCAGTCGGGGTGGCTACACCTTC. As protein: CASSVASRGGYTF.

V and J are TRBV2 and TRBJ2-7; 9 nucleotides match TRBD2. Looked up from germline, CDR1 is SNHLY and CDR2 is FYNNEI. The CDR3 is 14 amino acids. The V gene end was trimmed by 3 bases and the J gene end by 3 bases; junction bases not matched to a gene: 3. The DNA of the CDR3 is TGTGCCAGCAGTGATTTAGCGGGAGTCTACGAGCAGTACTTC. As protein: CASSDLAGVYEQYF.

The chain's CDR3 is CASSFTSTSGGTQYF. CDR3 nucleotide sequence: TGTGCCAGCAGCTTTACTTCGACTAGCGGGGGGACCCAGTACTTC. J is TRBJ2-5 and V is TRBV7-8; 12 positions agree with TRBD2. Germline V gene lookup returns CDR1 SGHVS and CDR2 FQNEAQ. The CDR3 sequence is 15 residues long. The V segment lost 3 bases and the J segment 7 bases; nucleotides outside the gene matches: 6.

The V and J genes are TRBV19 and TRBJ1-3; D might be TRBD1 (5 bases). Trimming left V 6 bases short and J 0 bases short, with 12 bases between. From germline, CDR1 is LNHDA and CDR2 SQIVND (reference sequence). The CDR3 has 15 amino acids. Here the CDR3 DNA reads TGTGCCAGTAGACCTGACAGCGTCTCTGGAAACACCATATATTTT. Translating gives CASRPDSVSGNTIYF.

The CDR3: CASRRDRAPLYEQYF. In DNA form, the CDR3 reads TGTGCCAGCAGACGAGACAGGGCCCCTCTCTACGAGCAGTACTTC. The genes are TRBV7-9 and TRBJ2-7, with 7 nucleotides matching TRBD1. Germline values: CDR1 SEHNR, CDR2 FQNEAQ (reference sequence). With V trimmed by 6 bases and J by 3 bases, 11 bases remained unmatched. This CDR3 is built from 15 residues.

This chain uses TRBV5-1 with TRBJ2-7; 9 positions agree with TRBD1. After removal of 1 base from V and 2 bases from J, the junction contained 4 bases not matched to a gene. The CDR3 loop spans 15 amino acids. Per germline, CDR1 SGHRS and CDR2 YFSETQ. The CDR3 loop is CASSLLGQGPYEQYF. CDR3 DNA: TGCGCCAGCAGCTTGTTAGGACAGGGGCCCTACGAGCAGTACTTC.

The chain recombines TRBV19 with TRBJ2-1; a possible D gene is TRBD2 (5 bases). Germline V CDR1 and CDR2: LNHDA, SQIVND (reference sequence). The length of the CDR3 is 14 residues. Trimming stripped 5 bases from V and 7 bases from J, with 15 bases between. CDR3 loop: CASSRVEGPNEQFF. The DNA of the CDR3 is TGTGCCAGTAGTCGCGTTGAGGGCCCTAATGAGCAGTTCTTC.